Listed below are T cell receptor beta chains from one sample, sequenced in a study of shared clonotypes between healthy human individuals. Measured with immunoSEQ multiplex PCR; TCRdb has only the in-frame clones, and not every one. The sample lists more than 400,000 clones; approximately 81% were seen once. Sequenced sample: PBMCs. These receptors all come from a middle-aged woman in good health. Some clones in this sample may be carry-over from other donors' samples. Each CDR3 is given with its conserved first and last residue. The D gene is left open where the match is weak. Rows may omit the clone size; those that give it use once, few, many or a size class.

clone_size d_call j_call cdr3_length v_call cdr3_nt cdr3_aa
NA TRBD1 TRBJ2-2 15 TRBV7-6 TGTGCCAGCAGCCACACCCGACAGGGCACCGGGGAGCTGTTTTTT CASSHTRQGTGELFF
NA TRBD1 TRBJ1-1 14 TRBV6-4 TGTGCCAGCCGGGACAGGGGGTTTGACACTGAAGCTTTCTTT CASRDRGFDTEAFF
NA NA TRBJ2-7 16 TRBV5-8 TGTGCCAGCAGCTTGCCCTCTAGCGTAATCTCCTACGAGCAGTACTTC CASSLPSSVISYEQYF
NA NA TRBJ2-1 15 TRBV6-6 TGTGCCAGCAGTTACTGGGCTAGAGACGGCAATGAGCAGTTCTTC CASSYWARDGNEQFF
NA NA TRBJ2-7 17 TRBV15 TGTGCCACCAGCAGAGATCCAGGAGGGGGAGGGTCCTACGAGCAGTACTTC CATSRDPGGGGSYEQYF
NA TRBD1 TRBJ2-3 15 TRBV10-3 TGTGCCACCGGACTGGGACAGGGTTGGACAGATACGCAGTATTTT CATGLGQGWTDTQYF
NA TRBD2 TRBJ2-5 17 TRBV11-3 TGTGCCAGCAGCTTAGAGACTAGCGGGAGAAATCAAGAGACCCAGTACTTC CASSLETSGRNQETQYF
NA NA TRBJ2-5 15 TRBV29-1 TGCAGCGTTGGAGGGCTGACGGGGGCCCAAGAGGCCCAGTACTTC CSVGGLTGAQEAQYF
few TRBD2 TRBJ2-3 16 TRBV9 TGTGCCAGCACGCCGCCGGGACTAGAGGGCACAGATACGCAGTATTTT CASTPPGLEGTDTQYF
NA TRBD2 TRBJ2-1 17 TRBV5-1 TGCGCCAGCAGCTTGGGACTAGCCGGTGCATCCTACAATGAGCAGTTCTTC CASSLGLAGASYNEQFF
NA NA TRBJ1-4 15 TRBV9 TGTGCCAGCAGCAAGGAGGGACGGAAGAATGAAAAACTGTTTTTT CASSKEGRKNEKLFF
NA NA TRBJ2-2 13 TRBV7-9 TGTGCCAGCAGCCAATCGAACACCGGGGAGCTGTTTTTT CASSQSNTGELFF
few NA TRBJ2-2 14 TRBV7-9 TGTGCCAGCAGCTTAGAGCAGACGATCGGGGAGCTGTTTTTT CASSLEQTIGELFF
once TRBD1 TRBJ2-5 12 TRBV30 TGTGCCTGGGGGACAGGGGTTGAGACCCAGTACTTC CAWGTGVETQYF
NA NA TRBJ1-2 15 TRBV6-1 TGTGCCAGCAGTGAGTCCCAGGGGAGTAGTACTGGCTACACCTTC CASSESQGSSTGYTF